This TCR beta chain was recorded in a study of T cells in Graves' hyperthyroidism and ophthalmopathy. General study findings and limits: Researchers found most expanded thyroid clonotypes above 0.001 in blood as well.

This clonotype was seen ten or more times. What it binds is unknown. There were TCR beta CDR3 regions amplified from RNA transcripts. During a first-round RT-PCR of the TCR CDR3, the HTBI primer set was used. TCRdb re-called the multiplex PCR reads through MiXCR, storing one row per CDR3 protein. The sample holds 500,000 to 800,000 distinct CDR3 sequences, about 14% seen once. This CDR3 has 15 amino acids. Trimming left V 2 bases short and J 0 bases short, with 11 bases between. Germline CDR1 and CDR2: LNHDA and SQIVND (reference sequence). The chain links TRBV19 to TRBJ2-7; no clear D. Sequenced material: blood. This clonotype originated in a woman in her forties or fifties with Graves' ophthalmopathy. The CDR3 coding sequence is TGTGCCAGTAGTATACATCGGAGTTCCTCCTACGAGCAGTACTTC. Its translation is CASSIHRSSSYEQYF.